This TCR beta chain was documented in a study of blood T cells in healthy people across ages. PCR was performed a second time for about 7 to 12 cycles using a sample-barcoded 5' primer and a J-beta primer mix. TCRdb re-called the 5' RACE reads with MiXCR, one entry per CDR3 protein. The repertoire includes hundreds of thousands of distinct CDR3 sequences, 20% to 25% of them detected once, and roughly 22% sits in the top ten. This clonotype has a handful of counts. Its antigen is still unknown. V was trimmed by 6 bases and J by 6 bases, leaving 13 bases between them. Germline V lookup: CDR1 SGHTA, CDR2 FQGNSA. The CDR3 runs to 13 residues. Study-wide results and limits: Diversity estimated from one million T cells was considered an underestimate.

The material sequenced was blood. The TCR originated in a man in his sixties or seventies in good health. The V gene is TRBV7-2, the J gene TRBJ2-3, with D perhaps TRBD1 or TRBD2 (5 bases each). CDR3 coding DNA: TGTGCCAGCAGTCTACGTTGGGGGGATACGCAGTATTTT. Encoded protein: CASSLRWGDTQYF.